This T cell receptor (beta chain) appears in the sequencing data of a study of OX40 agonist ivuxolimab in advanced cancers. Points from the study as a whole: Circulating CD4+ and CD8+ T cells showed clonal expansion by week 6 at 0.1 to 3.0 mg/kg.

Germline CDR1 and CDR2: MDHEN and SYDVKM. CDR3 length: 14 residues. V lost 3 bases to trimming and J lost 2 bases, with 11 bases between them. The table came from immunoSEQ multiplex PCR; TCRdb's copy has only in-frame clones and leaves some out. The sample contains over 50,000 clones, around 90% of which appear only once. Details on this clone: Its antigen remains unidentified.

The origin of this receptor is an adult with an advanced solid tumor such as melanoma, head and neck, liver or kidney cancer. This sample comprised CD4+ or CD8+ T cells sorted from blood, obtained in a trial of the OX40 agonist ivuxolimab. V is TRBV28 and J is TRBJ2-7, with a possible D match to TRBD1 (6 bases). The CDR3 loop is CASSFGQLTYEQYF. For the CDR3, the DNA is TGTGCCAGCAGTTTCGGACAGCTAACCTACGAGCAGTACTTC.